The T cell receptor (beta chain) under discussion was sequenced for a study of CD8+CD57+ T cells in acquired aplastic anemia. Turning to the study itself: Across the sorted CD4+ and CD8+ cells, DNA amounts averaged approximately 3 ug.

An expansion of CD8+CD57+ cells by flow cytometry had been shown in patients chosen for sequencing. Trimming pared 4 bases from V and 2 bases from J, leaving 12 bases between. The CDR3 consists of 14 residues. Germline CDR1 reads SGHVS; CDR2 reads FQNEAQ. Genomic DNA, the template, was used for profiling of the TCR beta VDJ and CDR3. TCRdb processed the reads anew with MiXCR; each CDR3 protein has one entry. In the table there are some 140,000 distinct CDR3 sequences, just over 50% of which are singletons. The chain is built from TRBV7-8 and TRBJ2-7, with D perhaps being TRBD1 or TRBD2 (5 bases each). The sequence derives from a human donor with aplastic anemia. The sequenced material came from sorted CD4+, CD8+, or CD8+CD57+ T cells (not recorded which) from PBMCs. CDR3 DNA sequence: TGTGCCAGCAGCTCGGGACGGACCCCCTACGAGCAGTACTTC. Protein sequence: CASSSGRTPYEQYF.